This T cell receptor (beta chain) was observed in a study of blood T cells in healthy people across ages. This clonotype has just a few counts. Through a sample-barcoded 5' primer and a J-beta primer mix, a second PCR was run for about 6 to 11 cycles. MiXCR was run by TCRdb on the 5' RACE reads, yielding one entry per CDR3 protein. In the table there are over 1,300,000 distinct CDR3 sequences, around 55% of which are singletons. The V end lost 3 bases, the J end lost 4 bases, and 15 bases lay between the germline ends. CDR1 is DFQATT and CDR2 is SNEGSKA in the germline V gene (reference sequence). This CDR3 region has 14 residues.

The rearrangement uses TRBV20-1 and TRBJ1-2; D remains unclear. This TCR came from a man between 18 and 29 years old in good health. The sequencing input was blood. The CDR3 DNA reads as TGCAGTGCTAGTCGGAGGGATTTCCCCTATGGCTACACCTTC. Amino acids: CSASRRDFPYGYTF.